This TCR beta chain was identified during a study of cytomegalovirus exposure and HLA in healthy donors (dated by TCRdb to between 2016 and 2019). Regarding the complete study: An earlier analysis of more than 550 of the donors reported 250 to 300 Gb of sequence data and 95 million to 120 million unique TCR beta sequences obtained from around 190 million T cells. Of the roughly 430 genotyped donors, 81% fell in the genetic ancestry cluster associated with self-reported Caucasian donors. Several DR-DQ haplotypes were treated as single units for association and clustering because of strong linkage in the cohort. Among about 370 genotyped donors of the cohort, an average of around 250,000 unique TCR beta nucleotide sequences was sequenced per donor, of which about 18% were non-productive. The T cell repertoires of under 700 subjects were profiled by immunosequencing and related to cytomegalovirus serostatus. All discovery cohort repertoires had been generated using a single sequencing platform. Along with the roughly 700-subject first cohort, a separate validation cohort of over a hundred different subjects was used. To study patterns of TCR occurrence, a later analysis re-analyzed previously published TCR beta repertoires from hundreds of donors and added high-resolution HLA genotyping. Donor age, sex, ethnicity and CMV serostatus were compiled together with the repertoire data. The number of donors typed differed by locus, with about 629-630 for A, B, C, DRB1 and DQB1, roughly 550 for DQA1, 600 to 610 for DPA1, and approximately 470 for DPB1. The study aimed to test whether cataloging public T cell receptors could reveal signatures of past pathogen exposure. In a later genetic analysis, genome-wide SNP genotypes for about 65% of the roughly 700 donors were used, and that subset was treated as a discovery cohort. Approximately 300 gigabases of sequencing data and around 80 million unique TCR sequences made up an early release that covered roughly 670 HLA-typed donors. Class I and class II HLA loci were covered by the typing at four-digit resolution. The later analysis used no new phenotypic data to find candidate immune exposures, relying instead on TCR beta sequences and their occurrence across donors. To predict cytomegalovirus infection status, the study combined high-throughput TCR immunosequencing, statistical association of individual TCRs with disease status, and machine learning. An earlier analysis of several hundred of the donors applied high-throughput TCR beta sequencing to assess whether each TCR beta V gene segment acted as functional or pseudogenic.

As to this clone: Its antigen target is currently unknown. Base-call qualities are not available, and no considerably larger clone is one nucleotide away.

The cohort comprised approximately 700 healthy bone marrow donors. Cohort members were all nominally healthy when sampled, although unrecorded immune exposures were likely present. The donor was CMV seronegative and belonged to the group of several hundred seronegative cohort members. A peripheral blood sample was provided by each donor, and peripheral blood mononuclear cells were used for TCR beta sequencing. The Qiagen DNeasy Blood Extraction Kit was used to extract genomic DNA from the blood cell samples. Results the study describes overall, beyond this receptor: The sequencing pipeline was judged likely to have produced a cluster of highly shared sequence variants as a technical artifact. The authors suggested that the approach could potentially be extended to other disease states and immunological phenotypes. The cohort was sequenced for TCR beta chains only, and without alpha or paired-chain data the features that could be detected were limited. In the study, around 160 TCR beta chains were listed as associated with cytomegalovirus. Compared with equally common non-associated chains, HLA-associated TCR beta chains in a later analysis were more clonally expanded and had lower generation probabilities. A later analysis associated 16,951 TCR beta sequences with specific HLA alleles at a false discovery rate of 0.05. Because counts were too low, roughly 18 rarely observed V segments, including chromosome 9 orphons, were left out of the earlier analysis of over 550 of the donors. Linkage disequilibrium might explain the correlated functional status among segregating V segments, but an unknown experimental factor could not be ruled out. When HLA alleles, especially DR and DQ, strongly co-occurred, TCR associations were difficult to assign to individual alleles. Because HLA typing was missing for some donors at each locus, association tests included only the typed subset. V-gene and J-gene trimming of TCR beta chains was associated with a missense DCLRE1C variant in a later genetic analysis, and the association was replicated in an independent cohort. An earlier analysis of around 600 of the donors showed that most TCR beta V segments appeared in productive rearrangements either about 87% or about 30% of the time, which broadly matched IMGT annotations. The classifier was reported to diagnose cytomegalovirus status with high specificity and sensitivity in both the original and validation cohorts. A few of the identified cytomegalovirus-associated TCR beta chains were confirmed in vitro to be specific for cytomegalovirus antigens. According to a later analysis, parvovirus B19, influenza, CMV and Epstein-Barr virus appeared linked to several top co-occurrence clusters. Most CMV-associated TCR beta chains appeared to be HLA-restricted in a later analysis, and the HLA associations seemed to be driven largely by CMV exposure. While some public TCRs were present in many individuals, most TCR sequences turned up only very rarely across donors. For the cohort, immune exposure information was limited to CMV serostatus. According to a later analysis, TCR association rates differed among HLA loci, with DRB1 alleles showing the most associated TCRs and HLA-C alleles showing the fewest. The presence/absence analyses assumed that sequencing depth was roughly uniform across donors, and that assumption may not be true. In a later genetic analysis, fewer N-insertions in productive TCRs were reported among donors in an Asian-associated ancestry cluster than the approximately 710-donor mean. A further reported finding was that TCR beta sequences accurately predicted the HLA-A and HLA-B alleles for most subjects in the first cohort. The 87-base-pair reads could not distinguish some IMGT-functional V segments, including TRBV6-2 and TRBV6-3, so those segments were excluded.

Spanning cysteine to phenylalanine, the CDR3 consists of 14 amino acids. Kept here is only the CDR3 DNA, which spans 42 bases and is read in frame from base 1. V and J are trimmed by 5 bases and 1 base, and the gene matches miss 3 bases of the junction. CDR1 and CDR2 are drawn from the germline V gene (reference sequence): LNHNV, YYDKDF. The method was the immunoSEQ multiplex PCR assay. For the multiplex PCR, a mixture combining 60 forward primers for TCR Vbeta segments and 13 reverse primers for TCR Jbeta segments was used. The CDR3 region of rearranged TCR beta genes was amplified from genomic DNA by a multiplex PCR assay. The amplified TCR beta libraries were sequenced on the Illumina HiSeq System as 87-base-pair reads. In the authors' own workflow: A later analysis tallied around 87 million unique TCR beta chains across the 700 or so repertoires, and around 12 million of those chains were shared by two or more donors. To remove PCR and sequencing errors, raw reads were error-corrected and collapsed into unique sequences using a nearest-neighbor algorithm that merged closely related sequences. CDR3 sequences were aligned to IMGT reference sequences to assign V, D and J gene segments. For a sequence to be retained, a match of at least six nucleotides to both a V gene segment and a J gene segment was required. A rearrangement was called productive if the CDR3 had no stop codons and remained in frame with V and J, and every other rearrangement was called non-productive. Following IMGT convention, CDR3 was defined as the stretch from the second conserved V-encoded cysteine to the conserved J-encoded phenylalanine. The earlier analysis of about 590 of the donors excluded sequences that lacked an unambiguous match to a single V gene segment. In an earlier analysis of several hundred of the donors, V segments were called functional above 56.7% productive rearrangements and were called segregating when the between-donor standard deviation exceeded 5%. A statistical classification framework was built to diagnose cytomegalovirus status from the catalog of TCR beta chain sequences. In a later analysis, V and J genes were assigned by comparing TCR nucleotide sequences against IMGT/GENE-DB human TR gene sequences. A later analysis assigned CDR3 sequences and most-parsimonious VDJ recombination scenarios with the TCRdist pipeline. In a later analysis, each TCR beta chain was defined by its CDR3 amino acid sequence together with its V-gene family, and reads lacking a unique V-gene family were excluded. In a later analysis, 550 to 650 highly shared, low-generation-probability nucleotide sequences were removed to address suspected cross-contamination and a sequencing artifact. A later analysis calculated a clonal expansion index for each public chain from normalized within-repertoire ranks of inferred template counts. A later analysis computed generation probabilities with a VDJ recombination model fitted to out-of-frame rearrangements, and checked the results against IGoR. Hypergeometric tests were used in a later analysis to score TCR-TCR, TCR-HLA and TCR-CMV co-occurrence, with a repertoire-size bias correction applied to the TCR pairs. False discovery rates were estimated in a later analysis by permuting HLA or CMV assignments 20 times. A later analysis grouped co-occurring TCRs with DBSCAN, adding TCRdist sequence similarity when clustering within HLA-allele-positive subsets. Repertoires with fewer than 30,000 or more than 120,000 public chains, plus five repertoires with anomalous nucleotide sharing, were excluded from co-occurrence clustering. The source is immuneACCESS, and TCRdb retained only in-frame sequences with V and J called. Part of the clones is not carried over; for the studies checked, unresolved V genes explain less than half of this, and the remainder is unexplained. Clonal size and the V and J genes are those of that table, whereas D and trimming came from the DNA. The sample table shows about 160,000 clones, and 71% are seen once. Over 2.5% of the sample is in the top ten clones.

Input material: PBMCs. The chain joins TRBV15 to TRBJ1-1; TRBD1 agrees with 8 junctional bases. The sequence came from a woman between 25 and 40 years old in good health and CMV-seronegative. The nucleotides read TGTGCCACCAGCCCAGGACAGGGGAACACTGAAGCTTTCTTT. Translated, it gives CATSPGQGNTEAFF.